Presented here are 19 T cell receptor beta chains from one specimen sequenced in a study of shared clonotypes between healthy human individuals. Clones were sequenced by immunoSEQ multiplex PCR, and TCRdb holds only the in-frame ones, with some missing. The sample yields about 520,000 clones, about 96% seen once. Sequencing was carried out using naive CD4+ T cells sorted from blood. Stated subset: CD45RA+ positively selected. These receptors came from a woman aged 25 to 45 in good health.

The chain uses TRBV18 and TRBJ2-5, with a tentative D call TRBD2 (7 bases). Germline lookup yields CDR1 KGHSH and CDR2 LQKENI. The CDR3 has 14 residues. V lost 5 bases and J lost 0, with 10 bases in between. This chain's CDR3 is CASSSGTHQETQYF. The CDR3 bases are TGTGCCAGCTCAAGCGGGACACACCAAGAGACCCAGTACTTC.

CDR3 sequence reads: CASRGSSHEKLFF. CDR3 DNA: TGCGCCAGCAGGGGGTCCTCGCATGAAAAACTGTTTTTT. The chain combines TRBV5-1 with TRBJ1-4, with D unresolved. CDR1 is SGHRS, CDR2 YFSETQ, per germline. V lost 5 bases and J lost 6, with 11 bases in between. There are 13 residues in the CDR3.

This rearrangement joins TRBV2 to TRBJ2-1; 12 bases line up with TRBD2. V shed 4 bases, J shed 6 bases, and the junction held 4 bases outside the gene matches. Germline V gene sequence: CDR1 SNHLY, CDR2 FYNNEI. The CDR3 extends over 15 amino acids. CDR3 coding DNA: TGTGCCAGCAGTGGGACTAGCGGGATCTTCAATGAGCAGTTCTTC. Its translation is CASSGTSGIFNEQFF. Based on the CDR3 plus reference TRBV2 and TRBJ2-1, the full variable domain is EPEVTQTPSHQVTQMGQEVILRCVPISNHLYFYWYRQILGQKVEFLVSFYNNEISEKSEIFDDQFSVERPDGSNFTLKIRSTKLEDSAMYFCASSGTSGIFNEQFFGPGTRLTVL.

This clone was counted a single time. V is TRBV27 and J is TRBJ2-1; D may be TRBD1 (6 bases). Germline assignment: CDR1 MNHEY and CDR2 SMNVEV (reference sequence). The CDR3 is 18 residues long. The V and J ends lost 1 base and 5 bases respectively, with 21 bases between them. The DNA for the CDR3 is TGTGCCAGCAGTTTATTCGTCTGGGGGCAGCCTGGCGACAATGAGCAGTTCTTC. Its protein product is CASSLFVWGQPGDNEQFF.

The rearrangement joins TRBV10-1 to TRBJ2-1; tentative D call: TRBD2 (6 bases). This CDR3 contains 13 residues. Trimming left V 5 bases short and J 9 bases short, with 14 bases between. The V gene's germline CDR1 is WNHNN and CDR2 SYGVQD (reference sequence). The CDR3 nucleotides read TGCGCCAGCAGTCCAGGTAGCGGAGGTGAGCAGTTCTTC. As protein: CASSPGSGGEQFF.

The V call is TRBV6-5, the J call TRBJ2-2; 8 bases fit TRBD1. Trimming removed 5 bases from V and 3 bases from J; junction bases left unmatched: 2. Per germline, CDR1 MNHEY and CDR2 SVGAGI. The CDR3 has 14 amino acids. The chain's CDR3 is CASSTGQDTGELFF. In nucleotides, the CDR3 is TGTGCCAGCAGTACGGGACAGGACACCGGGGAGCTGTTTTTT.

The rearrangement joins TRBV6-5 to TRBJ1-2, with 8 positions matching TRBD1. The germline V gene has CDR1 MNHEY and CDR2 SVGAGI. The V and J ends lost 6 bases and 8 bases, in that order; junction bases with no gene match: 8. The CDR3 is 13 amino acids. CDR3 in amino acids: CASRYGQGGGYTF. CDR3 bases: TGTGCCAGCAGATACGGACAGGGAGGCGGCTACACCTTC.

The chain recombines TRBV4-1 with TRBJ2-7; D call uncertain. In germline, CDR1 is MGHRA, CDR2 YSYEKL. The CDR3 contains 15 residues. Trimming removed 1 base at V and 3 bases at J, with 13 bases between. CDR3 loop: CASSQARSVDYEQYF. DNA for the CDR3: TGCGCCAGCAGCCAAGCCCGAAGTGTCGACTACGAGCAGTACTTC.

The genes are TRBV10-3 and TRBJ2-7; the match to TRBD2 covers 13 bases. Germline V lookup: CDR1 ENHRY, CDR2 SYGVKD. CDR3 length: 15 amino acids. J was trimmed by 5 bases and V by 4 bases; bases with no gene match: 5. CDR3: CAISGTSGSSHEQYF. The CDR3 coding sequence is TGTGCCATCAGTGGGACTAGCGGGAGTTCCCACGAGCAGTACTTC.

The chain combines TRBV5-1 with TRBJ2-3; 10 bases are shared with TRBD1. The length of the CDR3 is 16 residues. Germline assignment: CDR1 SGHRS and CDR2 YFSETQ. The junction had 5 bases not matched to a gene; V was cut back by 0 bases and J by 4 bases. The CDR3 protein is CASSLERQGAADTQYF. The CDR3 DNA is TGCGCCAGCAGCTTGGAACGACAGGGGGCGGCAGATACGCAGTATTTT.

The chain carries TRBV10-3 and TRBJ1-2; 8 bases map to TRBD1. Trimming took 3 bases from V and 2 from J; bases not matched to a gene: 5. The CDR3 has 15 residues. The germline CDR1 and CDR2 sequences are ENHRY and SYGVKD. The CDR3 nucleotides read TGTGCCATCAGTGATTGGGACAGGAAGAACTATGGCTACACCTTC. Its protein product is CAISDWDRKNYGYTF.

This chain uses TRBV6-1 with TRBJ1-2, with 7 nucleotides matching TRBD1. Germline CDR1 and CDR2: MNHNS and SASEGT. V was clipped by 5 bases and J by 6 bases; unmatched bases: 3. This CDR3 spans 12 amino acids. CDR3 residues: CASSYTGDGYTF. CDR3 sequence (DNA): TGTGCCAGCAGTTATACAGGGGATGGCTACACCTTC.

The chain uses TRBV7-9 and TRBJ2-1; D possibly uses TRBD1 or TRBD2 (5 bases each). The V end was cut by 4 bases, the J end by 2 bases, with 6 bases between. Germline CDR1 is SEHNR and CDR2 is FQNEAQ (reference sequence). CDR3 length equals 13 residues. CDR3: CASSWDPYNEQFF. Written as DNA, the CDR3 is TGTGCCAGCAGCTGGGACCCCTACAATGAGCAGTTCTTC. Full variable domain (remainder filled in from reference TRBV7-9 and TRBJ2-1): DTGVSQNPRHKITKRGQNVTFRCDPISEHNRLYWYRQTLGQGPEFLTYFQNEAQLEKSRLLSDRFSAERPKGSFSTLEIQRTEQGDSAMYLCASSWDPYNEQFFGPGTRLTVL.

This chain joins TRBV6-6 and TRBJ2-1; D unresolved. The CDR3 length is 15 residues. V was clipped by 4 bases and J by 0 bases, with 10 bases between them. CDR1 MNHNY and CDR2 SVGAGI come from the germline V gene (reference sequence). CDR3 protein: CASSSNLISYNEQFF. CDR3 bases: TGTGCCAGCAGTTCAAACTTGATCTCCTACAATGAGCAGTTCTTC.

This chain joins TRBV10-3 and TRBJ1-1; D possibly corresponds to TRBD1 (5 bases). The germline V gene has CDR1 ENHRY and CDR2 SYGVKD. The CDR3 covers 13 residues. Trimming stripped 10 bases from V and 4 bases from J, with 16 bases between. CDR3 sequence reads: CATREGFITEAFF. CDR3 coding DNA: TGTGCCACCCGCGAGGGGTTTATCACTGAAGCTTTCTTT.

Notes on this clone: The same CDR3 can be traced to other DNA sequences in this sample. This chain joins TRBV28 and TRBJ2-1; 9 bases are a match to TRBD1. V was pared by 4 bases and J by 5 bases, with 3 bases of the junction left unmatched. The CDR3 contains 14 residues. The germline V gene has CDR1 MDHEN and CDR2 SYDVKM. CDR3: CASSSGQGDNEQFF. CDR3 DNA sequence: TGTGCCAGCAGTTCGGGACAGGGAGACAATGAGCAGTTCTTC.

The rearrangement links TRBV9 to TRBJ2-2; D perhaps matches TRBD1 (6 bases). Trimming removed 4 bases from V and 6 bases from J, with 16 bases in between. Germline CDR1 is SGDLS and CDR2 is YYNGEE. CDR3 length: 15 amino acids. The CDR3 sequence is CASSTETGSPGELFF. In DNA, the CDR3 is TGTGCCAGCAGCACCGAGACAGGCAGCCCCGGGGAGCTGTTTTTT.

This chain uses TRBV7-9 with TRBJ2-1, with D possibly matching TRBD2 (6 bases). The germline V gene has CDR1 SEHNR and CDR2 FQNEAQ (reference sequence). The CDR3 consists of 16 residues. Trimming left V 7 bases short and J 9 bases short, with 25 bases between. The CDR3 region has the DNA TGTGCCAGCACCCCTACGGGTAGCCCGAGGGGAGGTGAGCAGTTCTTC. It translates to CASTPTGSPRGGEQFF.

The rearrangement uses TRBV6-1 and TRBJ1-2, with D tentatively TRBD1 (6 bases). The CDR3 has 15 residues. From germline, CDR1 is MNHNS and CDR2 SASEGT. V was clipped by 2 bases and J by 4 bases, with 14 bases between them. The DNA of the CDR3 is TGTGCCAGCAGTGAATGGGGCGCCAGGGGCTATGGCTACACCTTC. It is translated as CASSEWGARGYGYTF.